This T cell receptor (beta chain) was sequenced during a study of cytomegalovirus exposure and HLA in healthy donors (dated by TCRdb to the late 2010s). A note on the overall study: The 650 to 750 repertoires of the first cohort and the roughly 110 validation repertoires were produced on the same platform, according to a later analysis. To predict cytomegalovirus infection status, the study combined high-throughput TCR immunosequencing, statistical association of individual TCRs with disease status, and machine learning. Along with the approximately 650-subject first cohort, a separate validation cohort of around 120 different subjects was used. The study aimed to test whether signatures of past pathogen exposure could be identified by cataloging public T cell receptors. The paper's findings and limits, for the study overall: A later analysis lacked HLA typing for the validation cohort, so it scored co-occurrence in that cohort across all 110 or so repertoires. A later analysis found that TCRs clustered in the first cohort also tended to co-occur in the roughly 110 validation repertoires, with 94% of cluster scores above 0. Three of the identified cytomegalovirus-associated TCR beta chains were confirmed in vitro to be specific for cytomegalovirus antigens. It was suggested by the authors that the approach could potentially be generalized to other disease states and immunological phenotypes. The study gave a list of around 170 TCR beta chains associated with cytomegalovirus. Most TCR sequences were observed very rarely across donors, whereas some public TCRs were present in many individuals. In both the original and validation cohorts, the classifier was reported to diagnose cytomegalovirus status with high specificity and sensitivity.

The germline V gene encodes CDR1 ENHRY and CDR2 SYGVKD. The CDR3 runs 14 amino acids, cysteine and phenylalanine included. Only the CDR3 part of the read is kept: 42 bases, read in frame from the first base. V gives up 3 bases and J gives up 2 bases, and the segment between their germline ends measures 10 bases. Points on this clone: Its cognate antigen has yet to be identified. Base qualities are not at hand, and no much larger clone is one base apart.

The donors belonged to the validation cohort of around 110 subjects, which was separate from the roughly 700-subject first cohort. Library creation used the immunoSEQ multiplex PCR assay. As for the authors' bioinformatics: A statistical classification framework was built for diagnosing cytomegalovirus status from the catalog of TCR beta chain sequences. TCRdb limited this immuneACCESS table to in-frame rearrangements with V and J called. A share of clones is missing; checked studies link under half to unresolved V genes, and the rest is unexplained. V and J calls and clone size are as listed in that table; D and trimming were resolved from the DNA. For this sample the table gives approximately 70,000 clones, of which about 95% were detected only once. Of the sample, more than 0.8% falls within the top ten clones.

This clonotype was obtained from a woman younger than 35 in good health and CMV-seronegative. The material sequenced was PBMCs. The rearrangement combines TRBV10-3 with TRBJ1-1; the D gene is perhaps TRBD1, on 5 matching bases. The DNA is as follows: TGTGCCATCAGTGACCGCAGGGATAACACTGAAGCTTTCTTT. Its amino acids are CAISDRRDNTEAFF.